Detailed here is one TCR beta chain. This clone was counted a single time. Its antigen is not yet known. Base qualities are missing; no much larger clone stands one base away. The data are from a study of blood T cell repertoires in COVID-19 (dated by TCRdb to 2020 to 2021). About the investigation overall: Samples covering the acute and convalescent phases of COVID-19 were provided by collaborators in the United States, Italy and Spain. The repertoires were made available in a free public database intended to serve as a resource for research on the immune response to SARS-CoV-2. Subjects who had been exposed to COVID-19, were actively infected with it, or had recovered from it provided the deeply sampled blood TCRbeta repertoires that made up the dataset. A de-identified subject ID, COVID-19 status, age in years and sex were almost always included in the sample metadata. Samples came from the ongoing ImmuneRACE study (first 160 participants) plus 1,254 subjects from 6 global collaborators. The prospective study material was composed of cDNA or gDNA derived from T cells, B-cell-depleted T cells, or PBMCs. Where HLA class I and class II types were available, the types were taken from metadata supplied by the sample provider, not from assay-based typing.

TCRbeta CDR3 regions were amplified from genomic DNA by means of the immunoSEQ Assay, a bias-controlled multiplex PCR. Per the source publication's procedure: The number of nucleated cells in each sample was estimated by amplification of reference gene primers within the assay. Sequence reads were collapsed and filtered to measure the absolute abundance of every unique TCRbeta CDR3 rearrangement. For each sample, productive Simpson clonality was calculated as the square root of Simpson's diversity index over productive rearrangements. TCRdb mirrors the immuneACCESS table, restricted to in-frame sequences. Some clones are absent from its copies; in checked studies, under half trace to an unresolved V gene, and the reason for the others is unknown. The DNA gave D and trimming, while V, J and clone size come from that table. The sample profile shows about 250,000 clones; about 87% of them were found once. The ten most abundant clones make up around 6.5% of the sample.

Broader findings and caveats from the paper: Clinical and demographic metadata were provided uncurated, with the amount varying by source and participant.

The CDR1 and CDR2 encoded by the germline V gene are SGHVS and FQNEAQ. Measured from the cysteine to the phenylalanine, the CDR3 is 16 residues long. Only CDR3 DNA remains: 48 bases, in frame from the first base. Relative to germline, V is missing 4 bases and J is missing 8 bases, with 9 bases of the junction outside any gene match. In Seattle, one collaborating source enrolled patients while the infection was active and tracked those patients longitudinally over the course of disease. Each collaborating institution followed its own protocols to collect whole blood in K2EDTA tubes. For TCRbeta analysis, collaborators shipped samples in one of three forms: frozen whole blood, isolated PBMCs, or DNA extracted from either of those sample types.

Sequenced input: peripheral blood. The sequence was obtained from a woman in her thirties with COVID-19, enrolled during active disease. The chain is made from TRBV7-8 and TRBJ2-1; 12 bases in between match TRBD2. The CDR3 region: CASSSWTSGTTHEQFF. At the DNA level, the sequence is TGTGCCAGCAGCTCTTGGACTAGCGGGACGACCCATGAGCAGTTCTTC.